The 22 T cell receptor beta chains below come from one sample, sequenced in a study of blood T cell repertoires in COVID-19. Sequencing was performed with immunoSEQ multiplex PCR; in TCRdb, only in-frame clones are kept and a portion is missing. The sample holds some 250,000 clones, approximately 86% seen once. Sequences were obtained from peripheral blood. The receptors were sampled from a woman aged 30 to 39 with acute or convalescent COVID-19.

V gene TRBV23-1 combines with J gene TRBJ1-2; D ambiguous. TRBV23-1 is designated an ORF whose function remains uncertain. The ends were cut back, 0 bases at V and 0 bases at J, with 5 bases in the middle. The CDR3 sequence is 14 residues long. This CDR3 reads CASSQSRANYGYTF. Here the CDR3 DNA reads TGCGCCAGCAGTCAATCTAGAGCTAACTATGGCTACACCTTC.

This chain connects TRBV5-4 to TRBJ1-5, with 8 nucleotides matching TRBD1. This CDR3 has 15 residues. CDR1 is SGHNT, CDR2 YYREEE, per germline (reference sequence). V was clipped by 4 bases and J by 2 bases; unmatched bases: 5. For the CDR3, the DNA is TGTGCCAGCAGCCGGGGGACAGGAGGCAATCAGCCCCAGCATTTT. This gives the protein CASSRGTGGNQPQHF.

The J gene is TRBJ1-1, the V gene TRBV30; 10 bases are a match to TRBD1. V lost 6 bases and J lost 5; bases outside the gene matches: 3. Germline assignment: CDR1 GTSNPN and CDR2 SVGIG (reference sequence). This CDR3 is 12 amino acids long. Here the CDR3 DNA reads TGTGCCTGCGGGACAGGGGAAACTGAAGCTTTCTTT. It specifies CACGTGETEAFF.

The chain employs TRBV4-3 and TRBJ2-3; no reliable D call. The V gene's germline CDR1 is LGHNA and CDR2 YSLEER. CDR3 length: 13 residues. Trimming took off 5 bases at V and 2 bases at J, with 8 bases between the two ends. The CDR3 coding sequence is TGCGCCAGCAGCGCCCGACTCACAGATACGCAGTATTTT. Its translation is CASSARLTDTQYF.

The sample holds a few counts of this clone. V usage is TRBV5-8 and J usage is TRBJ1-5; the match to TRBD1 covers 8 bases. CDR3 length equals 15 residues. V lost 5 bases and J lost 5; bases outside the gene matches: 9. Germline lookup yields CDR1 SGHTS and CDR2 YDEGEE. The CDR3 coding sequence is TGTGCCAGCAGAGCCAGGGGGCGCGAGGATCAGCCCCAGCATTTT. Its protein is CASRARGREDQPQHF. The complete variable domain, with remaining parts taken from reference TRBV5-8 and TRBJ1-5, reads EAGVTQSPTHLIKTRGQQATLRCSPISGHTSVYWYQQALGLGLQFLLWYDEGEERNRGNFPPRFSGRQFPNYSSELNVNALELEDSALYLCASRARGREDQPQHFGDGTRLSIL.

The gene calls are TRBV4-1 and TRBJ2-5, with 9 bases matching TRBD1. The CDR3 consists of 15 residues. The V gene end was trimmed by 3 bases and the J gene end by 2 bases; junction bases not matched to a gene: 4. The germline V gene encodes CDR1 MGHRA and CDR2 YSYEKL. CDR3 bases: TGCGCCAGCAGCCAGGGGGACAGGGAACAAGAGACCCAGTACTTC. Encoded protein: CASSQGDREQETQYF.

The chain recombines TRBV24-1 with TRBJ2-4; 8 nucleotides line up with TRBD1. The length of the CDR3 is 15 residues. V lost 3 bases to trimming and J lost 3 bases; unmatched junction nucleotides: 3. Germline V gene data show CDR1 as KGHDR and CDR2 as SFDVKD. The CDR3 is CATSDQQGDKNIQYF. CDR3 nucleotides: TGTGCCACCAGTGATCAACAGGGGGACAAAAACATTCAGTACTTC.

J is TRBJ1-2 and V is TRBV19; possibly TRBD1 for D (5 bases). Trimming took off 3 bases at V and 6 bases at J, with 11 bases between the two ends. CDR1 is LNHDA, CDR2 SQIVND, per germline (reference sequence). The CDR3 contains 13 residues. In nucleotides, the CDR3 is TGTGCCAGTAGTATTCCAGGGAAGGATGGCTACACCTTC. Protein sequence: CASSIPGKDGYTF. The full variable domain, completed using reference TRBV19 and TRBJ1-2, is DGGITQSPKYLFRKEGQNVTLSCEQNLNHDAMYWYRQDPGQGLRLIYYSQIVNDFQKGDIAEGYSVSREKKESFPLTVTSAQKNPTAFYLCASSIPGKDGYTFGSGTRLTVV.

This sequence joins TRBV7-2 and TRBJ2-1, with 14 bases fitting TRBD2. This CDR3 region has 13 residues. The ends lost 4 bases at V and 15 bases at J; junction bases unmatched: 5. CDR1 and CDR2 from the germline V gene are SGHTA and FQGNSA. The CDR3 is CASSSGTSGSRFF. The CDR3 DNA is TGTGCCAGCAGCTCCGGGACTAGCGGGAGTAGGTTCTTC.

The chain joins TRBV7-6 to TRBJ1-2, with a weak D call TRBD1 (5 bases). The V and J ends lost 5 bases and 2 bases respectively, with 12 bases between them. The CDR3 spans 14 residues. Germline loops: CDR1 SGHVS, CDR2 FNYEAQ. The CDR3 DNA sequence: TGTGCCAGCAGCGCTCAGTCAGGGAACTATGGCTACACCTTC. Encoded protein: CASSAQSGNYGYTF.

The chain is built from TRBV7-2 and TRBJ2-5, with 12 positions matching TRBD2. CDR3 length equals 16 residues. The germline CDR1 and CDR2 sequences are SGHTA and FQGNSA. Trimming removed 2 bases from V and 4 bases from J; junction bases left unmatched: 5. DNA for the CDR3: TGTGCCAGCAGCTTAACGATGGGACTAGCGGGAGAGACCCAGTACTTC. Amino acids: CASSLTMGLAGETQYF.

The DNA of the CDR3 is TGTGCCATCAGTGAACTAGCGGGTGGCTACGAGCAGTACTTC. Protein product: CAISELAGGYEQYF. V gene TRBV10-3 combines with J gene TRBJ2-7, with TRBD2 matching 9 bases. The CDR3 has 14 residues. Germline CDR1 is ENHRY and CDR2 is SYGVKD. Losses at the gene ends were 3 bases for V and 3 bases for J; bases not matched to a gene: 3.

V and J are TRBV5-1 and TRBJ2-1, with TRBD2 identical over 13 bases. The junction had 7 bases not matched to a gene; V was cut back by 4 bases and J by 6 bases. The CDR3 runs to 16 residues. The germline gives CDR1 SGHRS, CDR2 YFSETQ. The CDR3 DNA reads TGCGCCAGCAGCCCTGGACTAGCGGGAGTAACCAATGAGCAGTTCTTC. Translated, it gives CASSPGLAGVTNEQFF.

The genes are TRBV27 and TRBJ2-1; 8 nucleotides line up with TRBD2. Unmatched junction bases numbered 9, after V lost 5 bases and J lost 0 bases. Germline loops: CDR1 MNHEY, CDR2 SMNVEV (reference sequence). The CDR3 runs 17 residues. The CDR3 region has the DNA TGTGCCAGCAGTCTCCGGGGGGGGCTAAGCTCCTACAATGAGCAGTTCTTC. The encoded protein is CASSLRGGLSSYNEQFF.

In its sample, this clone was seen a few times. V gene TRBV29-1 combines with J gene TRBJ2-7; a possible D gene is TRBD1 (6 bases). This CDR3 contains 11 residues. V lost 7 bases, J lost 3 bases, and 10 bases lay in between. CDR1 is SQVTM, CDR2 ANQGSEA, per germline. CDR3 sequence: CSAYRDYEQYF. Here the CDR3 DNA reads TGCAGCGCCTACAGGGACTACGAGCAGTACTTC.

CDR3 loop: CSVDVGLSYNEQFF. CDR3 DNA: TGCAGCGTTGATGTGGGCCTTTCTTACAATGAGCAGTTCTTC. This chain connects TRBV29-1 to TRBJ2-1; D is uncertain. Germline lookup yields CDR1 SQVTM and CDR2 ANQGSEA. This CDR3 spans 14 amino acids. V lost 3 bases to trimming and J lost 4 bases, with 13 bases between them.

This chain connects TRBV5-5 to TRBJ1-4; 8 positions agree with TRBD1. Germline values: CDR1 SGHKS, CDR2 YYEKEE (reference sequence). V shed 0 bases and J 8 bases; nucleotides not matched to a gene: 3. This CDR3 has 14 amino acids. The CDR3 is CASSLGTGMEKLFF. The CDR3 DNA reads TGTGCCAGCAGCTTGGGGACAGGGATGGAAAAACTGTTTTTT.

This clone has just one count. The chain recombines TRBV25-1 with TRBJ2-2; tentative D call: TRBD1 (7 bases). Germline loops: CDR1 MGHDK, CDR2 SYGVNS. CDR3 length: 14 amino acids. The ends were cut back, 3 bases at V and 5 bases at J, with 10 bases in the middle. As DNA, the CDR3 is TGTGCCAGCAGTGAGCCAGGGGGGACCGGGGAGCTGTTTTTT. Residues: CASSEPGGTGELFF.

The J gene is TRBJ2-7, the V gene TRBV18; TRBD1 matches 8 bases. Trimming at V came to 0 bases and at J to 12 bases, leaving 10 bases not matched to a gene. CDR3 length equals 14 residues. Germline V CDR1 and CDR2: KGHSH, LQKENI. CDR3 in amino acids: CASSPPGQARALYF. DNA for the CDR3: TGTGCCAGCTCACCACCGGGACAGGCTAGGGCTTTGTACTTC.

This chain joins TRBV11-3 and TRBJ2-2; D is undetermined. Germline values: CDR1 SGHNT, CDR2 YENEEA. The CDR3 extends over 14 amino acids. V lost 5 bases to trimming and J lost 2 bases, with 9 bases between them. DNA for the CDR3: TGTGCCAGCAGCCCGATAACTAACACCGGGGAGCTGTTTTTT. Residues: CASSPITNTGELFF.

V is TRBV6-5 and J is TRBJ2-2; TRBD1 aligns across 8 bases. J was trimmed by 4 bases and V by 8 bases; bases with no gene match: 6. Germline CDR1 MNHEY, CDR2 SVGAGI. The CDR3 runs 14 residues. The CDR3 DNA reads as TGTGCCAGCGCGATTGGACAGGGCACCGGGGAGCTGTTTTTT. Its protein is CASAIGQGTGELFF.

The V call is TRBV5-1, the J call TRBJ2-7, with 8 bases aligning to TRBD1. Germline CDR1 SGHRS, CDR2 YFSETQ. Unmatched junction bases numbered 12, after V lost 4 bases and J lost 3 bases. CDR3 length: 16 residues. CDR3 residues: CASSRERTGPRYEQYF. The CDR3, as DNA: TGCGCCAGCAGCCGCGAAAGGACAGGGCCGCGCTACGAGCAGTACTTC.